The 6 T cell receptor beta chains listed next were all sequenced from one sample in a study of cytomegalovirus exposure and HLA in healthy donors. The PCR contained 60 Vbeta and 13 Jbeta primers. Method: immunoSEQ multiplex PCR; TCRdb's copy keeps in-frame clones and lacks some. This table holds 150,000 or so clones, around 80% found once. Sequencing was carried out using PBMCs. Receptors originate from a man aged 40-49 years in good health and CMV-seropositive.

CDR3: CASYASGRGYTF. DNA for the CDR3: TGTGCCAGTTATGCCTCAGGGCGGGGCTACACCTTC. This chain joins TRBV27 and TRBJ1-2, with a weak D call TRBD1 (5 bases). The V end lost 9 bases, the J end lost 8 bases, and 16 bases lay between the germline ends. The CDR3 loop spans 12 amino acids. The germline V gene encodes CDR1 MNHEY and CDR2 SMNVEV (reference sequence).

This clone was picked up one time. V is TRBV29-1 and J is TRBJ1-5; a weak D match, TRBD1 (6 bases). Trimming took off 5 bases at V and 4 bases at J, with 12 bases between the two ends. This CDR3 has 13 amino acids. Germline lookup yields CDR1 SQVTM and CDR2 ANQGSEA. CDR3 nucleotide sequence: TGCAGCGTTAAGGAACAGGGAAATCAGCCCCAGCATTTT. Protein product: CSVKEQGNQPQHF.

This chain links TRBV18 with TRBJ1-2, with D possibly TRBD1 on 5 matching bases. The germline V and J ends were trimmed by 3 bases and 0 bases, with 5 bases remaining between them. The CDR3 is 13 residues long. Germline V gene sequence: CDR1 KGHSH, CDR2 LQKENI. The CDR3 DNA reads as TGTGCCAGCTCACCGACAGCTAACTATGGCTACACCTTC. Its translation is CASSPTANYGYTF.

The rearrangement uses TRBV27 and TRBJ2-1; 13 nucleotides line up with TRBD2. Germline V gene data show CDR1 as MNHEY and CDR2 as SMNVEV (reference sequence). Unmatched junction bases numbered 1, after V lost 4 bases and J lost 4 bases. There are 15 residues in the CDR3. CDR3 coding DNA: TGTGCCAGCAGTTCGGGACTAGCGGGATACAATGAGCAGTTCTTC. Its translation: CASSSGLAGYNEQFF.

This clone was detected only once. This chain joins TRBV2 and TRBJ1-1; D possibly corresponds to TRBD1 (5 bases). This CDR3 contains 11 residues. From germline, CDR1 is SNHLY and CDR2 FYNNEI. V was clipped by 7 bases and J by 4 bases, with 7 bases between them. Written as DNA, the CDR3 is TGTGCCAGCACCCAGGGCACTGAAGCTTTCTTT. This encodes CASTQGTEAFF. The variable domain in full, with the rest retrieved from reference TRBV2 and TRBJ1-1, is EPEVTQTPSHQVTQMGQEVILRCVPISNHLYFYWYRQILGQKVEFLVSFYNNEISEKSEIFDDQFSVERPDGSNFTLKIRSTKLEDSAMYFCASTQGTEAFFGQGTRLTVV.

V is TRBV6-1 and J is TRBJ2-7, with 12 bases lining up with TRBD2. Per the germline V gene, CDR1 is MNHNS and CDR2 is SASEGT. The CDR3 totals 14 residues. The trim removed 1 base at V and 10 bases at J, leaving 5 bases unmatched. CDR3 DNA: TGTGCCAGCAGTGAAGGACTAGCGGGAGCGCCCCAGTACTTC. Encoded protein: CASSEGLAGAPQYF.